Listed here are 15 T cell receptor beta chains from one sample, sequenced in a study of T cell responses to AZD1222 COVID-19 vaccine. Sequencing was performed with immunoSEQ multiplex PCR; in TCRdb, only in-frame clones are kept and a portion is missing. This sample has roughly 130,000 clones, with approximately 90% found just once. The sequencing used peripheral blood, collected on day 0 of AZD1222 vaccination. The receptors shown here come from an adult in good health.

V usage is TRBV5-5 and J usage is TRBJ2-7; D gene uncertain. CDR1 and CDR2 (germline): SGHKS, YYEKEE (reference sequence). The CDR3 contains 12 residues. V was cut by 5 bases and J by 3 bases, with 9 bases left in between. CDR3 sequence (DNA): TGTGCCAGCAGTATCATAGTCTACGAGCAGTACTTC. This sequence encodes CASSIIVYEQYF.

This clone was recorded only once. The chain links TRBV11-3 to TRBJ1-1; 7 nucleotides align to TRBD1. The CDR3 is 14 amino acids. Germline trimming cut 3 bases from V and 0 bases from J; bases unmatched to any gene: 1. Germline values: CDR1 SGHNT, CDR2 YENEEA. The CDR3 is CASSLTGLNTEAFF. The CDR3 DNA is TGTGCCAGCAGCTTGACAGGGTTGAACACTGAAGCTTTCTTT. The variable domain in full, with the rest retrieved from reference TRBV11-3 and TRBJ1-1, is EAGVVQSPRYKIIEKKQPVAFWCNPISGHNTLYWYLQNLGQGPELLIRYENEEAVDDSQLPKDRFSAERLKGVDSTLKIQPAELGDSAVYLCASSLTGLNTEAFFGQGTRLTVV.

The chain employs TRBV27 and TRBJ1-5; D is uncertain. The V gene lost 3 bases and the J gene lost 11 bases, with 17 bases spanning the gap. Germline V lookup: CDR1 MNHEY, CDR2 SMNVEV (reference sequence). This CDR3 is 14 amino acids long. This CDR3 reads CASSFRHNARAQHF. The DNA of the CDR3 is TGTGCCAGCAGTTTTCGGCATAACGCGCGGGCCCAGCATTTT.

The V gene is TRBV5-1, the J gene TRBJ2-1; perhaps TRBD1 as D (6 bases). Germline CDR1 SGHRS, CDR2 YFSETQ. The CDR3 sequence is 14 residues long. Trimming shortened V by 0 bases and J by 4 bases, and 8 bases separated the two germline ends. The CDR3 sequence: CASSLDRVYNEQFF. The CDR3 bases are TGCGCCAGCAGCTTGGACAGGGTATACAATGAGCAGTTCTTC.

The CDR3 nucleotides are TGTGCCAGCAGCTTAAGTGCGGGCATGGAGAACACTGAAGCTTTCTTT. Protein sequence: CASSLSAGMENTEAFF. V usage is TRBV7-3 and J usage is TRBJ1-1; D is unclear. The CDR3 runs 16 residues. CDR1 is SGHTA and CDR2 is FQGTGA in the germline V gene. Deletions cut 1 base from V and 1 base from J, with 13 bases between.

The chain employs TRBV18 and TRBJ1-2, with D perhaps TRBD1 (5 bases). Germline CDR1 is KGHSH and CDR2 is LQKENI. The CDR3 runs 14 residues. With 2 bases removed from V and 7 bases from J, the gap between germline ends came to 14 bases. The CDR3 loop is CASSPGGAFPGYTF. The DNA of the CDR3 is TGTGCCAGCTCACCAGGAGGGGCTTTCCCTGGCTACACCTTC.

The chain combines TRBV19 with TRBJ1-1; D unresolved. Germline values: CDR1 LNHDA, CDR2 SQIVND (reference sequence). Trimming removed 1 base at V and 4 bases at J, with 10 bases between. CDR3 size: 14 residues. DNA for the CDR3: TGTGCCAGTAGTATAGGTCCAGGCGGCACTGAAGCTTTCTTT. Encoded protein: CASSIGPGGTEAFF.

The V and J genes are TRBV11-1 and TRBJ1-4; D gene uncertain. There are 15 residues in the CDR3. The V end lost 2 bases, the J end lost 7 bases, and 14 bases lay between the germline ends. The V gene's germline CDR1 is SGHAT and CDR2 FQDESV (reference sequence). This chain's CDR3 is CASSLHPDHGEKLFF. DNA for the CDR3: TGTGCCAGCAGCTTACATCCGGATCACGGTGAAAAACTGTTTTTT.

V usage is TRBV7-2 and J usage is TRBJ2-7; TRBD2 is a possible D gene (5 bases). The CDR3 covers 14 residues. V lost 1 base, J lost 3 bases, and 10 bases lay in between. Germline CDR1 reads SGHTA; CDR2 reads FQGNSA. The CDR3 sequence: CASSLGREYYEQYF. CDR3 sequence (DNA): TGTGCCAGCAGCTTAGGCCGGGAATACTACGAGCAGTACTTC.

This chain connects TRBV6-2 or TRBV6-3 to TRBJ1-4; tentative D call: TRBD1 (5 bases). The CDR3 is 17 residues long. The V end lost 2 bases, the J end lost 0 bases, and 13 bases lay between the germline ends. Germline V CDR1 and CDR2: MNHEY, SVGEGT. CDR3 DNA sequence: TGTGCCAGCAGTTACCGGGCAGGGTTGACAACTAATGAAAAACTGTTTTTT. Translating gives CASSYRAGLTTNEKLFF.

The rearrangement links TRBV5-1 to TRBJ1-1; tentative D call: TRBD1 (5 bases). The CDR3 contains 13 residues. CDR1 and CDR2 (germline): SGHRS, YFSETQ. Trimming stripped 5 bases from V and 5 bases from J, with 13 bases between. The CDR3 DNA is TGCGCCAGCAGACCCCAGGGTGGGACTGAAGCTTTCTTT. It is translated as CASRPQGGTEAFF. The whole variable domain, remainder taken from reference TRBV5-1 and TRBJ1-1, is KAGVTQTPRYLIKTRGQQVTLSCSPISGHRSVSWYQQTPGQGLQFLFEYFSETQRNKGNFPGRFSGRQFSNSRSEMNVSTLELGDSALYLCASRPQGGTEAFFGQGTRLTVV.

V is TRBV3-1 (or the pseudogene TRBV3-2) and J is TRBJ1-2; TRBD1 might be the D (5 bases). Trimming removed 0 bases at V and 3 bases at J, with 11 bases between. Germline CDR1 and CDR2: LGHDT and YNNKEL (reference sequence). The CDR3 length is 15 residues. The CDR3 loop reads CASSQDPGSDYGYTF. The CDR3 DNA reads TGTGCCAGCAGCCAAGACCCAGGGTCGGACTATGGCTACACCTTC.

The chain links TRBV6-2 or TRBV6-3 to TRBJ2-7; 7 bases agree with TRBD1. The V and J ends lost 5 bases and 6 bases, in that order; junction bases with no gene match: 4. Germline V gene sequence: CDR1 MNHEY, CDR2 SVGEGT. This CDR3 has 12 residues. CDR3 sequence reads: CASSLDRAEQYF. The CDR3 DNA sequence: TGTGCCAGCAGTCTTGACAGGGCCGAGCAGTACTTC.

The rearrangement uses TRBV10-3 and TRBJ1-2; the D gene is possibly TRBD1 (6 bases). The CDR3 spans 13 residues. Germline loops: CDR1 ENHRY, CDR2 SYGVKD. V gave up 11 bases and J gave up 0 bases, with 13 bases separating them. The CDR3, as DNA: TGTGCCTCTAGTGACAGGACTAACTATGGCTACACCTTC. As protein: CASSDRTNYGYTF.

The J gene is TRBJ1-3, the V gene TRBV6-1, with D unclear. V lost 3 bases, J lost 0 bases, and 6 bases lay in between. Germline values: CDR1 MNHNS, CDR2 SASEGT. The length of the CDR3 is 14 residues. For the CDR3, the DNA is TGTGCCAGCAGTGAGTTATACTCTGGAAACACCATATATTTT. It is translated as CASSELYSGNTIYF.